This is a list of T cell receptor beta chains from one sample in a study of PD-1 blockade in mismatch repair-deficient tumors. Libraries were prepared by immunoSEQ multiplex PCR; TCRdb keeps only in-frame clonotypes and omits some of them. The sample lists about 120,000 clones; almost 90% were seen once. This material consisted of peripheral blood, taken approximately 72 weeks after starting pembrolizumab. The receptors originated from an adult with mismatch repair-deficient cancer. Each CDR3 is given with its conserved first and last residue. D genes are given only for firm matches. Only some rows state a clone size, as once, few, many or a class for expanded clones.

TRBJ2-7,TRBV7-8,13,few,NA,CASSFDRPIEQYF,TGTGCCAGCAGCTTTGACAGGCCAATCGAGCAGTACTTC
TRBJ2-4,TRBV7-9,18,few,TRBD2,CASSSSQSGSEAKNIQYF,TGTGCCAGCAGCTCGTCTCAGAGCGGGAGCGAAGCCAAAAACATTCAGTACTTC
TRBJ1-5,TRBV28,15,NA,NA,CASSHLYGDGPPQHF,TGTGCCAGCAGTCACCTGTACGGGGATGGACCGCCCCAGCATTTT
TRBJ2-7,TRBV28,12,NA,NA,CASSFSTYEQYF,TGTGCCAGCAGTTTTAGTACTTACGAGCAGTACTTC
TRBJ1-2,TRBV29-1,14,few,NA,CSVELSGWDYGYTF,TGCAGCGTTGAACTGTCAGGGTGGGACTATGGCTACACCTTC
TRBJ2-2,TRBV7-2,17,NA,TRBD1,CASSLKGAGSWAGELFF,TGTGCCAGCAGCTTAAAGGGGGCAGGGTCTTGGGCCGGGGAGCTGTTTTTT
TRBJ2-1,TRBV15,17,NA,TRBD2,CATSRDPTSGHYNEQFF,TGTGCCACCAGCAGAGATCCCACTAGCGGGCACTACAATGAGCAGTTCTTC
TRBJ1-1,TRBV19,14,NA,TRBD1,CASSMAPGGRGAFF,TGTGCCAGTAGTATGGCCCCAGGGGGACGGGGAGCTTTCTTT
TRBJ2-1,TRBV5-4,13,NA,NA,CASSLEYRNEQFF,TGTGCCAGCAGCTTGGAATACAGGAATGAGCAGTTCTTC
TRBJ2-7,TRBV19,13,NA,NA,CASSAQQGHEQYF,TGTGCCAGTAGTGCCCAGCAGGGCCACGAGCAGTACTTC
TRBJ1-5,TRBV5-1,15,NA,TRBD1,CASSLGTGGNQPQHF,TGCGCCAGCAGCTTGGGTACAGGGGGCAATCAGCCCCAGCATTTT
TRBJ2-3,TRBV9,15,NA,NA,CASSEGGGLQDTQYF,TGTGCCAGCAGCGAGGGGGGCGGGTTGCAAGATACGCAGTATTTT
TRBJ2-4,TRBV5-1,13,NA,NA,CASARQTRDIQYF,TGCGCCAGCGCAAGACAGACAAGGGACATTCAGTACTTC
TRBJ2-3,TRBV5-6,15,NA,NA,CASSLFAVSTDTQYF,TGTGCCAGCAGCTTGTTTGCGGTTAGCACAGATACGCAGTATTTT
TRBJ2-7,TRBV28,13,once,TRBD1,CASSTHRGREQYF,TGTGCCAGCAGTACCCACAGGGGGCGCGAGCAGTACTTC
TRBJ2-2,TRBV6-1,15,medium-sized,TRBD2,CASSGLAGDTGELFF,TGTGCCAGCAGTGGACTAGCGGGAGACACCGGGGAGCTGTTTTTT
TRBJ1-6,TRBV27,17,NA,TRBD1,CASSATGAGAYNSPLHF,TGTGCCAGTTCAGCCACAGGGGCGGGTGCGTATAATTCACCCCTCCACTTT
TRBJ2-7,TRBV6-5,13,NA,TRBD1,CASSYGQGREQYF,TGTGCCAGCAGTTACGGACAGGGCAGAGAGCAGTACTTC
TRBJ2-3,TRBV7-8,16,NA,TRBD2,CASSLTSGRAKDTQYF,TGTGCCAGCAGCTTGACGAGCGGGAGGGCCAAAGATACGCAGTATTTT
TRBJ2-3,TRBV30,15,NA,NA,CAWSVGGAITDTQYF,TGTGCCTGGAGTGTAGGGGGGGCAATCACAGATACGCAGTATTTT
TRBJ2-7,TRBV19,13,NA,TRBD1,CASYPGQGYEQYF,TGTGCCAGTTATCCGGGACAGGGCTACGAGCAGTACTTC
TRBJ2-3,TRBV12-5,14,NA,NA,CASAFVGPTDTQYF,TGTGCTAGTGCGTTTGTGGGGCCCACAGATACGCAGTATTTT
TRBJ1-1,TRBV14,15,NA,NA,CASSQRSRGNTEAFF,TGTGCCAGCAGCCAAAGGAGTCGAGGGAACACTGAAGCTTTCTTT
TRBJ2-1,TRBV5-1,13,medium-sized,NA,CASRPPVGNEQFF,TGCGCCAGCAGGCCCCCAGTCGGCAATGAGCAGTTCTTC
TRBJ1-5,TRBV25-1,15,NA,TRBD1,CASSETGDGNQPQHF,TGTGCCAGCAGCGAGACAGGGGACGGCAATCAGCCCCAGCATTTT
TRBJ2-7,TRBV6-5,14,NA,NA,CASSPDTDYYEQYF,TGTGCCAGCAGCCCCGACACCGATTACTACGAGCAGTACTTC
TRBJ2-1,TRBV25-1,12,NA,NA,CASSVLRGEQFF,TGTGCCAGCAGTGTCCTTAGGGGTGAGCAGTTCTTC
TRBJ2-6,TRBV7-9,16,NA,TRBD1,CASSFHRGPGANVLTF,TGTGCCAGCAGCTTTCACAGGGGGCCTGGGGCCAACGTCCTGACTTTC
TRBJ2-5,TRBV7-9,17,NA,TRBD2,CASSLSPGLAEQETQYF,TGTGCCAGCAGCTTGTCTCCGGGACTAGCAGAACAAGAGACCCAGTACTTC
TRBJ2-7,TRBV5-4,15,once,NA,CASSLGGVATNEQYF,TGTGCCAGCAGCTTGGGGGGCGTAGCGACCAACGAGCAGTACTTC
TRBJ2-1,TRBV19,13,NA,NA,CASLRGEAGEQFF,TGTGCCAGTCTCAGGGGGGAGGCTGGTGAGCAGTTCTTC
TRBJ2-2,TRBV19,16,NA,TRBD2,CASTKPSGRAGGELFF,TGTGCCAGTACCAAGCCTAGCGGGAGGGCCGGCGGGGAGCTGTTTTTT
TRBJ2-2,TRBV6-5,14,NA,NA,CASSYQTRTGELFF,TGTGCCAGCAGTTACCAGACCCGAACCGGGGAGCTGTTTTTT
TRBJ2-1,TRBV13,14,NA,TRBD2,CASSLTGGTPEQFF,TGTGCCAGCAGCTTAACGGGGGGGACACCTGAGCAGTTCTTC
TRBJ1-5,TRBV12-5,15,few,NA,CASGSGRYSNQPQHF,TGTGCTAGTGGATCCGGACGGTATAGCAATCAGCCCCAGCATTTT
TRBJ2-3,TRBV10-3,15,NA,TRBD2,CAISESTGGLDTQYF,TGTGCCATCAGTGAGTCAACGGGAGGTCTGGATACGCAGTATTTT
TRBJ2-2,TRBV7-9,16,NA,NA,CASSLKLAANTGELFF,TGTGCCAGCAGCTTAAAACTAGCCGCGAACACCGGGGAGCTGTTTTTT
TRBJ2-3,TRBV5-1,15,once,TRBD2,CASSGTSGRPDTQYF,TGCGCCAGCAGCGGAACTAGCGGGAGACCAGATACGCAGTATTTT
TRBJ2-2,TRBV27,16,NA,TRBD2,CASSPIAGAGTGELFF,TGTGCCAGCAGTCCGATAGCGGGAGCAGGCACCGGGGAGCTGTTTTTT
TRBJ2-1,TRBV7-9,14,NA,NA,CASSPLDFSGEQFF,TGTGCCAGCAGCCCGTTAGATTTCAGCGGTGAGCAGTTCTTC
TRBJ2-7,TRBV28,9,few,NA,CASSPDWYF,TGTGCCAGCAGCCCCGACTGGTACTTC
TRBJ1-1,TRBV11-3,14,NA,NA,CASSFRSSNTEAFF,TGTGCCAGCAGCTTCAGGTCGTCGAACACTGAAGCTTTCTTT
TRBJ2-1,TRBV28,16,NA,TRBD2,CASSGLADTSYNEQFF,TGTGCCAGCAGCGGACTAGCGGACACCTCCTACAATGAGCAGTTCTTC
TRBJ2-7,TRBV6-5,11,NA,NA,CASSSATEQYF,TGTGCCAGCAGTTCTGCTACGGAGCAGTACTTC
TRBJ2-7,TRBV5-6,13,few,NA,CASSRTAQKGQYF,TGTGCCAGCAGCAGGACAGCCCAGAAGGGGCAGTACTTC
TRBJ2-7,TRBV11-3,13,NA,NA,CASSFGLSYEQYF,TGTGCCAGCAGCTTCGGGCTCTCCTACGAGCAGTACTTC
TRBJ2-2,TRBV7-2,14,once,TRBD1,CASSSPQGAGELFF,TGTGCCAGCAGCTCTCCTCAGGGGGCCGGGGAGCTGTTTTTT
TRBJ2-7,TRBV10-3,13,few,NA,CAISDPNSSEQYF,TGTGCCATCAGTGACCCTAACAGTAGCGAGCAGTACTTC
TRBJ2-4,TRBV7-9,14,NA,NA,CASSALGGKNIQYF,TGTGCCAGCAGCGCCCTAGGGGGTAAAAACATTCAGTACTTC
TRBJ2-7,TRBV10-2,14,NA,NA,CATGPGTDYYEQYF,TGCGCCACCGGACCGGGGACGGACTACTACGAGCAGTACTTC
TRBJ2-1,TRBV4-3,17,NA,TRBD2,CASSPSLASGGNNEQFF,TGCGCCAGCAGCCCCAGCCTTGCTAGCGGGGGGAACAATGAGCAGTTCTTC
TRBJ2-6,TRBV23-1,16,NA,NA,CASSQRALSGANVLTF,TGCGCCAGCAGCCAAAGGGCACTCTCCGGGGCCAACGTCCTGACTTTC
TRBJ2-7,TRBV5-1,14,few,NA,CASSAPGTGYEQYF,TGCGCCAGCAGCGCCCCCGGGACCGGCTACGAGCAGTACTTC
TRBJ2-3,TRBV5-1,15,once,TRBD2,CASSRRGSPTDTQYF,TGCGCCAGCAGCCGTCGCGGGAGCCCCACAGATACGCAGTATTTT
TRBJ2-6,TRBV10-3,16,NA,TRBD1,CASYGTATSGANVLTF,TGTGCCTCTTATGGGACAGCGACCTCTGGGGCCAACGTCCTGACTTTC
TRBJ2-2,TRBV7-8,14,NA,TRBD2,CASSQPGGNGELFF,TGTGCCAGCAGCCAACCGGGGGGAAACGGGGAGCTGTTTTTT
TRBJ2-2,TRBV27,13,NA,NA,CASSLTGTGELFF,TGTGCCAGCAGTTTAACAGGGACCGGGGAGCTGTTTTTT
TRBJ2-7,TRBV10-2,14,NA,NA,CASSESLSSYEQYF,TGCGCCAGCAGTGAGTCACTATCTTCCTACGAGCAGTACTTC
TRBJ1-1,TRBV5-5,12,NA,NA,CASIFGGTEAFF,TGTGCCAGCATCTTCGGGGGAACTGAAGCTTTCTTT
TRBJ2-7,TRBV6-1,12,NA,NA,CASSESSYEQYF,TGTGCCAGCAGTGAGTCCAGCTACGAGCAGTACTTC